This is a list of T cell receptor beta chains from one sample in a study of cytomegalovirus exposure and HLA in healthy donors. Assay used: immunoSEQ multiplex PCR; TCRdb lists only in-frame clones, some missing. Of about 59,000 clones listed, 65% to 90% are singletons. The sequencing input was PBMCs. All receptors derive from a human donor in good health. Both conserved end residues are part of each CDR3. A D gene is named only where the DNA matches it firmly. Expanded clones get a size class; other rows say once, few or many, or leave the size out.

cdr3_nt: TGTGCCAGCAGCCACCTTACGGGACAGGGGGCGAACACCGGGGAGCTGTTTTTT
cdr3_aa: CASSHLTGQGANTGELFF
v_call: TRBV14
d_call: TRBD1
clone_size: few
j_call: TRBJ2-2

cdr3_nt: TGTGCCTGGAGTAGGGACAGGGGTCGTTGGGGCTACACCTTC
cdr3_aa: CAWSRDRGRWGYTF
v_call: TRBV30
d_call: TRBD1
clone_size: .
j_call: TRBJ1-2

cdr3_nt: TGTGCCAGCAGTGAAGCGACGGCGGGAGCCAAAAACATTCAGTACTTC
cdr3_aa: CASSEATAGAKNIQYF
v_call: TRBV6-1
d_call: .
clone_size: .
j_call: TRBJ2-4

cdr3_nt: TGCGCCAGCAGCCAAGGGGACTCGGGCAGGGAGAACACCGGGGAGCTGTTTTTT
cdr3_aa: CASSQGDSGRENTGELFF
v_call: TRBV4-3
d_call: .
clone_size: medium-sized
j_call: TRBJ2-2

cdr3_nt: TGTGCCAGCAGGGGGGACAGGGGGCCTGAAAAACTGTTTTTT
cdr3_aa: CASRGDRGPEKLFF
v_call: TRBV2
d_call: TRBD1
clone_size: .
j_call: TRBJ1-4

cdr3_nt: TGTGCCAGCAGCCGGGGGGGGGCCTCCTACGAGCAGTACTTC
cdr3_aa: CASSRGGASYEQYF
v_call: TRBV7-2
d_call: TRBD2
clone_size: .
j_call: TRBJ2-7

cdr3_nt: TGTGCCAGCAGCTTAAACAGGGATGGGGATACGCAGTATTTT
cdr3_aa: CASSLNRDGDTQYF
v_call: TRBV5-4
d_call: .
clone_size: .
j_call: TRBJ2-3

cdr3_nt: TGCGCCAGCAGCCCTGGGACAGGCGACTCTGGAAACACCATATATTTT
cdr3_aa: CASSPGTGDSGNTIYF
v_call: TRBV5-1
d_call: TRBD1
clone_size: .
j_call: TRBJ1-3

cdr3_nt: TGTGCCAGCAGCCGGAAACTCCTAGCGGGGGGGTACAATGAGCAGTTCTTC
cdr3_aa: CASSRKLLAGGYNEQFF
v_call: TRBV7-9
d_call: TRBD2
clone_size: .
j_call: TRBJ2-1

cdr3_nt: TGTGCCAGCAGCTTAGTTCCCAGGGGGAACACTGAAGCTTTCTTT
cdr3_aa: CASSLVPRGNTEAFF
v_call: TRBV13
d_call: .
clone_size: .
j_call: TRBJ1-1

cdr3_nt: TGTGCCTGGACAAAGCGGATGGTTAGTGAGCAGTTCTTC
cdr3_aa: CAWTKRMVSEQFF
v_call: TRBV30
d_call: .
clone_size: .
j_call: TRBJ2-1

cdr3_nt: TGTGCCTCTCTGACGGGACAGGGACCGATAGGGACCCAGTACTTC
cdr3_aa: CASLTGQGPIGTQYF
v_call: TRBV5-5
d_call: TRBD1
clone_size: .
j_call: TRBJ2-5

cdr3_nt: TGTGCCAGCAGTGAAGCGCAGGCTAGCGGGGGAACCCAGTACTTC
cdr3_aa: CASSEAQASGGTQYF
v_call: TRBV6-1
d_call: TRBD2
clone_size: .
j_call: TRBJ2-5

cdr3_nt: TGTGCCAGCAGCGTAGCAGGGCCCGGGGAGCTGTTTTTT
cdr3_aa: CASSVAGPGELFF
v_call: TRBV9
d_call: .
clone_size: .
j_call: TRBJ2-2

cdr3_nt: TGTGCCAGCAGCTTTGGTCAGGGCACGCCTGGAGGCTACACCTTC
cdr3_aa: CASSFGQGTPGGYTF
v_call: TRBV7-2
d_call: .
clone_size: .
j_call: TRBJ1-2

cdr3_nt: TGTGCCAGCAGCTTAGGGGCCCGCAATGAGCAGTTCTTC
cdr3_aa: CASSLGARNEQFF
v_call: TRBV7-9
d_call: .
clone_size: .
j_call: TRBJ2-1